This TCR beta chain was documented in a study of blood T cells in healthy people across ages (dated by TCRdb to 2014 to 2015). About the full investigation: In model experiments, template switching captured about one uniquely barcoded TCR beta cDNA molecule for every two T cells. For two donors (one aged 18 to 29 and one aged 80 or older), the study analyzed two additional independent replicas of 1 million unique cDNA reads from the same blood draw. Age-related changes in TCR beta repertoire diversity were measured in the study by deep sequencing normalized with unique cDNA molecular identifiers. Four age groups were formed from the donors: young (average 16 years), middle-aged (around 37), aged (roughly 58) and long-lived (more than 75). The research as a whole found: Donor CMV infection status was unknown, potentially confounding age-related changes in expanded clonotypes. Compared with the aged group, more naive CD4+ T cells, fewer expanded clones and increased TCR diversity were shown by the long-lived group, suggesting age selection. Observed TCR beta diversity per million T cells fell roughly linearly with age, and a significant reduction was already apparent by age about 38. Estimates of total diversity from one million sequenced T cells were regarded as lower bounds and underestimates. The percentage of naive T cells measured by flow cytometry correlated strongly with observed TCR beta diversity. Because profiling used bulk unsorted PBMCs, naive and antigen-experienced compartments could not be compared conclusively.

The receptor library was made with 5' RACE. The run used an Illumina HiSeq 2500. A second roughly 6 to 11 cycle PCR used a sample-barcoded 5' primer and a J-beta primer mix. A unique molecular identifier was introduced onto each TCR beta cDNA molecule by a template-switch 5' adaptor carrying 12 random nucleotides. At least 3 million CDR3-containing paired-end reads were obtained from each sample. All of the RNA was converted into first-strand cDNA using the Mint cDNA synthesis kit, with a TRBC-specific oligonucleotide serving as the primer. After uracil-DNA glycosylase treatment, a first 18-cycle PCR used universal primers M1SS and BC2_uni_R on all cDNA. The source study handled its data this way. For normalization, 1 million high-quality reads, each with a distinct molecular identifier, were randomly selected from each sample. Instead of being binned into consensus sequences, reads that shared molecular identifiers were thrown out. MiTCR, set to a Q25 quality threshold and the strictest error-elimination algorithm, was used for CDR3 identification, clonotype clustering and error correction. A nonparametric unseen species model with Euler transformation was used to estimate a lower bound on total TCR beta diversity. In TCRdb, the public reads were trimmed at Q25 with fastp and aligned with MiXCR, with productive beta chains retained. A single entry per CDR3 protein holds the most common genes and DNA from its merged rows. TCRdb, not the authors, supplied the V and J calls. The sample yields approximately 780,000 distinct CDR3 sequences; roughly 24% were counted once. Over 2.5% of the sample rests with the top ten.

Reading the germline V gene gives CDR1 SNHLY and CDR2 FYNNEI. Cut back by 5 bases and 7 bases, the V and J ends lie 12 bases apart. CDR3 length: 13 amino acids, cysteine to phenylalanine. The CDR3 DNA has 39 bases and is translated from base 1. The donors were roughly 38 Caucasian individuals from Russia, aged roughly 6 to 100 years, who were systemically healthy. Around 10 milliliters of peripheral blood were collected from each donor into EDTA-treated Vacutainer tubes. Ficoll-Paque density-gradient centrifugation was used to isolate PBMCs, with at least 7 million obtained per sample. Total RNA was extracted from PBMCs with Trizol reagent, with at least 6 micrograms obtained per sample. For every donor, flow cytometry on a PBMC aliquot measured the percentage of naive CD45RAhigh/CD27high T cells. This clonotype came up a few times. Its binding antigen is unknown. Base qualities are not recorded, but no much larger clone differs from it by a single base.

These data were also filed under a second study, of T cells of mothers and their children. As the second paper documents: The donors were nine systemically healthy Caucasian individuals, made up of three mothers and their six children. cDNA synthesis consumed the entire amount of extracted RNA, loaded at about 1.5 ug RNA in each 15 ul reaction. In the second PCR, the M1S primer added sample barcodes and 2-4 random nucleotides. Over 9 million TCR beta CDR3 reads were obtained for each mother, and 2.5 million to 3 million reads were obtained for each child. In both related and unrelated pairs, thymic selection shapes the output of TCR recombination in a similar way, with inherited differences having only a minor effect. Normalized repertoire overlap was always slightly but never significantly higher in related than unrelated mother-child pairs. No persistent microchimeric T cell clones were found, with a detection sensitivity of approximately 100 clones per million clonotypes. The study used deep NGS to compare TCR beta repertoires of mothers and children, seeking features distinguishing related mother-child pairs from unrelated individuals. Mothers averaged about 37 +/- 4 years of age and children averaged approximately 12 +/- 4 years. Libraries were sequenced on Illumina HiSeq 2000 with 100+100 nt paired-end reads after adapter ligation with NEBNext reagents. To avoid cross-contamination, the mother libraries and the child libraries were prepared a month apart and sequenced in separate runs. For each donor, between roughly 450,000 and 2,100,000 distinct TCR beta clonotypes were identified. Naive TCR beta clonotypes were estimated from low-frequency clonotypes matched to each donor's FACS-determined naive share, without sorting.

Sequenced sample: blood. In this chain, TRBV2 is recombined with TRBJ2-4; TRBD2 is a possible D gene, resting on 6 matching bases. The sequence was obtained from a boy younger than 18 in good health. The CDR3 region: CASSWDLENIQYF. The nucleotides are TGTGCCAGCAGTTGGGACTTGGAGAACATTCAGTACTTC.